The T cell receptor beta chain under discussion was sequenced for a study of shared clonotypes between healthy human individuals. Study summary: Donors were two women and a few men aged 18 to 49. Study-wide points: The expectation was that sequencing depth would affect clonotype sharing among donors. Memory subsets generally showed smaller estimated richness than naive subsets did.

Germline CDR1 MNHEY, CDR2 SMNVEV (reference sequence). This CDR3 contains 16 residues. Trimming cost V 8 bases and J 4 bases; bases outside gene matches: 12. Per the study methods: Junction-only sequences produced by ImmunoSEQ had no quality scores, so filtering differed. TCRdb keeps only in-frame clones here, not all; method: immunoSEQ multiplex PCR. V, J and clone size were drawn from that table, and D and trimming were deduced from the DNA. The table includes roughly 720,000 clones, 90% detected once. Remarks on this clone: What it binds is not known.

The source is a man aged 18 to 35 in good health. Some clones in this sample may be carry-over from other donors' samples. The rearrangement links TRBV27 to TRBJ1-3, with 9 bases identical to TRBD1. The specimen sequenced was memory CD8+ T cells from PBMCs. Sample subset: CD45RO+ cells pooled with CCR7-negative TemRA cells. The CDR3 DNA is TGTGCCAGCGCTACGAAACAGGGGGCGAGGGGAAACACCATATATTTT. This translates into CASATKQGARGNTIYF.